This TCR beta chain was documented in a study of blood T cells in healthy people across ages. Study background: The template switching approach captured approximately one barcoded beta molecule for every two T cells.

This CDR3 has 14 amino acids. Trimming pared 2 bases from V and 3 bases from J, leaving 8 bases between. CDR1 and CDR2 (germline): MNHEY, SVGAGI. For the second PCR, which ran for roughly 6 to 12 cycles, a sample-barcoded 5' primer and a J-beta primer mix were used. Each cDNA molecule carried a tag from a template-switch adaptor that contained 12 random nucleotides. Using its own MiXCR run on the 5' RACE reads, TCRdb lists one record per CDR3 protein. The table lists 1.5 million to 1.9 million distinct CDR3 sequences, 35% to 45% of them singletons, with about 3.8% in the top ten. This clonotype was detected a few times.

The rearrangement joins TRBV6-5 to TRBJ2-1; perhaps TRBD1 as D (5 bases). The sequencing input was blood. This TCR was sampled from a woman in her late teens or twenties in good health. The CDR3 spells CASSYLGHYNEQFF. CDR3 DNA sequence: TGTGCCAGCAGTTACCTAGGACACTACAATGAGCAGTTCTTC.